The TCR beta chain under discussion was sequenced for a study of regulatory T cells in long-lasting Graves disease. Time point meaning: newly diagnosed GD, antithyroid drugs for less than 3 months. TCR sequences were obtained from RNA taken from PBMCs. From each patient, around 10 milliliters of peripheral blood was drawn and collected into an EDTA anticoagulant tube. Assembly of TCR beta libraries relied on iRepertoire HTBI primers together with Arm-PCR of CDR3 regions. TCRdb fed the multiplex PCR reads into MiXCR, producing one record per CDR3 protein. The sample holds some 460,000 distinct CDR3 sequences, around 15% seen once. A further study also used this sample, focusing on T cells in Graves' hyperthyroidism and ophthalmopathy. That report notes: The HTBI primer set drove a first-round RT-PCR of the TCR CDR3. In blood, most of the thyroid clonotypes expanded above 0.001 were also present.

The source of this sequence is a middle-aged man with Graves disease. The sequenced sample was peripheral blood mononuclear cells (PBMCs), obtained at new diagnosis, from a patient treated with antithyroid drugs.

This CDR3 reads CSVGDRGPTDTQYF. The CDR3 DNA reads as TGCAGCGTAGGGGACAGGGGGCCGACAGATACGCAGTATTTT. V usage is TRBV29-1 and J usage is TRBJ2-3; 12 bases agree with TRBD1. The CDR3 covers 14 residues. V dropped 6 bases and J dropped 3; count of bases not matched to a gene: 4. Looked up from germline, CDR1 is SQVTM and CDR2 is ANQGSEA.